This note documents a single T cell receptor beta chain sequence. Its antigen is currently unknown. These data come from a study of Ad26.COV2.S vaccination and SARS-CoV-2 variants. Study-level results: Ad26.COV2.S recipients had broader spike-specific TCRs (P = 0.0014).

Treatment in this sample: about 20 received Ad26.COV2.S at low or high dose, single or two shots; a few received placebo; per-sample allocation not given. Vaccine and placebo recipients were sampled on day 63 after the first injection. CDR1 is SNHLY and CDR2 is FYNNEI in the germline V gene. The CDR3 consists of 13 residues. V trimming: 4 bases; J trimming: 4 bases; junction bases outside the gene matches: 1. Sequenced by immunoSEQ multiplex PCR; TCRdb stores in-frame clones only, minus some. The table has approximately 300,000 clones, 85% seen once; the top ten hold around 2.2%. V usage is TRBV2 and J usage is TRBJ2-5; 9 bases match TRBD1. The sample in question was peripheral blood, obtained in a trial of Ad26.COV2.S vaccine versus placebo. The sequence was collected from a person aged 18 to 59 who received the Ad26.COV2.S COVID-19 vaccine or a placebo. The CDR3 nucleotides are TGTGCCAGCAGTGTGGACAGGGGAGAGACCCAGTACTTC. Its protein is CASSVDRGETQYF. The full variable domain, its missing parts supplied by reference TRBV2 and TRBJ2-5, is EPEVTQTPSHQVTQMGQEVILRCVPISNHLYFYWYRQILGQKVEFLVSFYNNEISEKSEIFDDQFSVERPDGSNFTLKIRSTKLEDSAMYFCASSVDRGETQYFGPGTRLLVL.